This T cell receptor beta chain was recovered during a study of regulatory T cells in long-lasting Graves disease. The overall study: The criterion for persistent Graves' disease was over 5 years of antithyroid drugs with positive TSH receptor antibodies.

Study outcomes and limitations: Gene preferences differed: TRBV28, TRBJ1-2, TRBJ2-5 in persistent cases.

Building the TCR beta libraries relied on iRepertoire HTBI primers, and CDR3 regions underwent Arm-PCR. Per the original methods: Samples collectively showed some 65 TRBV and 11 to 15 TRBJ segments. TCRdb itself ran the multiplex PCR reads through MiXCR, one entry per CDR3 protein. The V and J calls here are based on TCRdb, not the publication. The repertoire consists of a few hundred thousand distinct CDR3 sequences, with 20% to 25% occurring once and the leading ten covering about 27%. The time point is: persistent/refractory GD, antithyroid drugs over 5 years with positive TRAb. PBMC RNA was the source of the TCR library. This clonotype was detected many times. Its antigen remains unidentified. The CDR3 is 15 amino acids. CDR1 and CDR2 from the germline V gene are SNHLY and FYNNEI. V was pared by 7 bases and J by 4 bases, with 12 bases of the junction left unmatched.

The rearrangement links TRBV2 to TRBJ2-5; 7 nucleotides agree with TRBD2. The receptor was derived from a woman between 40 and 50 years old with Graves disease. Here the sequenced sample was peripheral blood mononuclear cells (PBMCs), taken when the disease was refractory, from a patient treated with antithyroid drugs. The CDR3 loop reads CASTSLAEVLETQYF. CDR3 nucleotides: TGTGCCAGCACTAGCCTAGCGGAAGTTTTAGAGACCCAGTACTTC.